These 15 T cell receptor beta chains share one sample of origin, sequenced in a study of CD8 T cells in ankylosing spondylitis. One entry per CDR3 protein results from TCRdb running MiXCR on the 5' RACE reads. The sample shows approximately 100,000 distinct CDR3 sequences, 24% of them seen only once. The sample was synovial fluid, either unsorted or a sorted T cell fraction (not recorded which). The receptor source for this set is a male donor with ankylosing spondylitis.

The V call is TRBV5-1, the J call TRBJ2-5; D is uncertain. Germline CDR1 is SGHRS and CDR2 is YFSETQ. Trimming cost V 1 base and J 1 base, with 8 bases left between them. This CDR3 contains 14 residues. The CDR3 sequence is CASSLRSSQETQYF. The CDR3, as DNA: TGCGCCAGCAGCTTGCGGTCTAGCCAAGAGACCCAGTACTTC.

The chain joins TRBV7-2 to TRBJ2-7; 7 nucleotides match TRBD2. Germline loops: CDR1 SGHTA, CDR2 FQGNSA. The V segment lost 2 bases and the J segment 7 bases; nucleotides outside the gene matches: 17. The CDR3 covers 17 residues. DNA of the CDR3: TGTGCCAGCAGCTTATCCCCAGCGGGATCCCTACGGGGGGAGCAGTACTTC. Translated: CASSLSPAGSLRGEQYF.

Many counts were recorded for this clonotype. The genes are TRBV12-3 or TRBV12-4 and TRBJ2-1; no definite D call. The CDR3 spans 11 residues. Between the trimmed V and J ends, which lost 5 bases and 10 bases, there was a span of 9 bases. The CDR3: CASSLRHEQFF. The CDR3 DNA is TGTGCCAGCAGTCTCCGACACGAGCAGTTCTTC.

In this sample, this clonotype turned up a few times. The chain recombines TRBV6-2 or TRBV6-3 with TRBJ1-5; the match to TRBD1 covers 8 bases. Trimming removed 6 bases from V and 9 bases from J; junction bases left unmatched: 13. The CDR3 contains 15 residues. CDR1 is MNHEY, CDR2 SVGEGT, per germline. This CDR3 is CASSQRDRFRGPQHF. The CDR3 bases are TGTGCCAGCAGCCAGCGGGACAGGTTCCGTGGGCCCCAGCATTTT.

This clonotype appeared once. The chain uses TRBV5-1 and TRBJ2-2; 7 nucleotides match TRBD2. The ends lost 1 base at V and 5 bases at J; junction bases unmatched: 2. Germline loops: CDR1 SGHRS, CDR2 YFSETQ. The CDR3 runs to 14 residues. The CDR3 loop is CASSLTSDTGELFF. DNA for the CDR3: TGCGCCAGCAGCTTGACTAGCGATACCGGGGAGCTGTTTTTT.

This clonotype came up a few times. The V gene is TRBV19, the J gene TRBJ1-5; 9 bases are a match to TRBD1. V lost 6 bases to trimming and J lost 3 bases; unmatched junction nucleotides: 6. CDR3 length equals 15 residues. The V gene's germline CDR1 is LNHDA and CDR2 SQIVND (reference sequence). The CDR3 DNA reads TGTGCCAGTAGGTCGGGACAGGGCTACAATCAGCCCCAGCATTTT. Residues: CASRSGQGYNQPQHF.

This clonotype was detected only a few times. The rearrangement links TRBV7-4 to TRBJ2-7, with D unclear. The CDR3 has 14 amino acids. Trimming pared 8 bases from V and 7 bases from J, leaving 21 bases between. Germline CDR1 is SGHVT and CDR2 is SQSDAQ. CDR3 sequence reads: CASPLEGRNQEQYV. The CDR3 DNA reads as TGTGCCAGCCCATTAGAAGGACGGAACCAAGAGCAGTACGTC.

The chain couples TRBV10-3 to TRBJ2-2, with 14 bases fitting TRBD2. The CDR3 is 17 residues long. The junction had 11 bases not matched to a gene; V was cut back by 10 bases and J by 4 bases. Germline lookup yields CDR1 ENHRY and CDR2 SYGVKD. CDR3 in amino acids: CATRTGTSGRGTGELFF. CDR3 in DNA: TGTGCCACCCGGACCGGGACTAGCGGGAGAGGCACCGGGGAGCTGTTTTTT.

This clonotype was seen many times. The V and J genes are TRBV20-1 and TRBJ2-3; TRBD2 matches 8 bases. Germline CDR1 and CDR2: DFQATT and SNEGSKA (reference sequence). Trimming cost V 5 bases and J 7 bases; bases outside gene matches: 8. The CDR3 extends over 13 amino acids. The CDR3 region is CSAYSGMEYTQYF. DNA for the CDR3: TGCAGTGCTTATAGCGGGATGGAGTATACGCAGTATTTT.

The genes are TRBV7-2 and TRBJ1-2; no clear D gene. Trimming took 0 bases from V and 6 from J, leaving 11 bases between them. Germline V gene data show CDR1 as SGHTA and CDR2 as FQGNSA. The CDR3 runs 14 residues. As DNA, the CDR3 is TGTGCCAGCAGCTTAGCGGGGAAAAGTCATGGCTACACCTTC. Protein product: CASSLAGKSHGYTF.

This clonotype has more than one count but fewer than ten. This chain links TRBV11-3 with TRBJ2-5; D gene uncertain. Germline-derived CDR1 and CDR2 are SGHNT and YENEEA. The CDR3 length is 15 residues. Trimming took 5 bases from V and 6 from J, leaving 19 bases between them. This CDR3 reads CASSPSLSGWKTQYF. CDR3 DNA: TGTGCCAGCAGCCCCTCCCTAAGTGGTTGGAAGACCCAGTACTTC. The full variable domain, rest sourced from reference TRBV11-3 and TRBJ2-5, is EAGVVQSPRYKIIEKKQPVAFWCNPISGHNTLYWYLQNLGQGPELLIRYENEEAVDDSQLPKDRFSAERLKGVDSTLKIQPAELGDSAVYLCASSPSLSGWKTQYFGPGTRLLVL.

This clonotype came up many times. The gene calls are TRBV27 and TRBJ1-1; D uncertain. V lost 3 bases and J 1 base, leaving 9 bases between the germline ends. The length of the CDR3 is 14 residues. CDR1 MNHEY and CDR2 SMNVEV come from the germline V gene (reference sequence). Here the CDR3 reads CASSFNGENTEAFF. DNA of the CDR3: TGTGCCAGCAGTTTTAACGGGGAGAACACTGAAGCTTTCTTT.

In this sample, this clonotype turned up many times. The rearrangement joins TRBV20-1 to TRBJ2-7; 7 nucleotides match TRBD1. The trim removed 5 bases at V and 6 bases at J, leaving 4 bases unmatched. CDR1 and CDR2 (germline): DFQATT, SNEGSKA (reference sequence). The CDR3 runs to 11 residues. CDR3 region: CSALTGPEQYV. The CDR3, as DNA: TGCAGTGCTTTGACAGGGCCCGAGCAGTACGTC.

The rearrangement joins TRBV18 to TRBJ2-5; 7 bases fit TRBD1. The CDR3 is 16 residues long. The germline gives CDR1 KGHSH, CDR2 LQKENI. V lost 1 base and J lost 4; bases outside the gene matches: 9. The CDR3 DNA follows: TGTGCCAGCTCACCACAGAGCAGGGGGTTGGGAGAGACCCAGTACTTC. The encoded protein is CASSPQSRGLGETQYF. The full variable domain, rest sourced from reference TRBV18 and TRBJ2-5, is NAGVMQNPRHLVRRRGQEARLRCSPMKGHSHVYWYRQLPEEGLKFMVYLQKENIIDESGMPKERFSAEFPKEGPSILRIQQVVRGDSAAYFCASSPQSRGLGETQYFGPGTRLLVL.

In its sample, this clonotype was seen a few times. This sequence joins TRBV7-8 and TRBJ2-1; a weak D match, TRBD1 (6 bases). The CDR3 totals 17 residues. V was clipped by 5 bases and J by 6 bases, with 23 bases between them. Germline CDR1 SGHVS, CDR2 FQNEAQ. CDR3 nucleotide sequence: TGTGCCAGCAGCCCCCTGGGGGCTTCCTGGACCCGCAATGAGCAGTTCTTC. It codes for CASSPLGASWTRNEQFF.